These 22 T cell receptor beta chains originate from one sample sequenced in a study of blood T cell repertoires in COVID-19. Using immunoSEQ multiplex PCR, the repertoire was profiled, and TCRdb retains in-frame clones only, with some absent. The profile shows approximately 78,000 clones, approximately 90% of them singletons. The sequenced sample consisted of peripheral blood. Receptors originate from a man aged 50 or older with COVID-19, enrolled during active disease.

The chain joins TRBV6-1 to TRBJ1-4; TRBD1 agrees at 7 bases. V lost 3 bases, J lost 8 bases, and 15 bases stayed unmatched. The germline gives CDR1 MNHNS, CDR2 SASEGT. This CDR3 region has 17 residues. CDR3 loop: CASSDPPGGGGEEKLFF. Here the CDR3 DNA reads TGTGCCAGCAGTGATCCCCCTGGAGGGGGCGGTGAAGAAAAACTGTTTTTT.

The DNA of the CDR3 is TGTGCCAGCAGCTTAGCGGGCCCAGATACGCAGTATTTT. It is translated as CASSLAGPDTQYF. The V gene is TRBV11-1, the J gene TRBJ2-3; D uncertain. Germline-derived CDR1 and CDR2 are SGHAT and FQDESV (reference sequence). CDR3 size: 13 residues. V was clipped by 0 bases and J by 4 bases, with 5 bases between them. Full variable domain (rest looked up from reference TRBV11-1 and TRBJ2-3): EAEVAQSPRYKITEKSQAVAFWCDPISGHATLYWYRQILGQGPELLVQFQDESVVDDSQLPKDRFSAERLKGVDSTLKIQPAELGDSAMYLCASSLAGPDTQYFGPGTRLTVL.

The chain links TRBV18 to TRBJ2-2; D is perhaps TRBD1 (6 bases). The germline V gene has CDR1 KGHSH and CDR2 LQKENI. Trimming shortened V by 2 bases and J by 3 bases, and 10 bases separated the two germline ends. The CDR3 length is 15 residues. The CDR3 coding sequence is TGTGCCAGCTCACCAGGGACATTCGACACCGGGGAGCTGTTTTTT. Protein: CASSPGTFDTGELFF.

The CDR3 is CASSGGQGGAGRYNEQFF. The CDR3 region has the DNA TGTGCCAGCAGCGGTGGACAGGGTGGAGCGGGACGATACAATGAGCAGTTCTTC. V gene TRBV9 combines with J gene TRBJ2-1; maybe TRBD1 (8 bases). The CDR3 spans 18 residues. Germline lookup yields CDR1 SGDLS and CDR2 YYNGEE. V lost 3 bases, J lost 4 bases, and 23 bases lay in between. Filled out from reference TRBV9 and TRBJ2-1, the complete variable domain reads DSGVTQTPKHLITATGQRVTLRCSPRSGDLSVYWYQQSLDQGLQFLIQYYNGEERAKGNILERFSAQQFPDLHSELNLSSLELGDSALYFCASSGGQGGAGRYNEQFFGPGTRLTVL.

The CDR3 nucleotides are TGTGCCAGCAGTTATGGGACAGGGGCTCGCGATGAGCAGTTCTTC. Encoded protein: CASSYGTGARDEQFF. V and J are TRBV6-5 and TRBJ2-1; 10 bases match TRBD1. The V segment lost 3 bases and the J segment 8 bases; nucleotides outside the gene matches: 7. The CDR3 spans 15 residues. CDR1 MNHEY and CDR2 SVGAGI come from the germline V gene.

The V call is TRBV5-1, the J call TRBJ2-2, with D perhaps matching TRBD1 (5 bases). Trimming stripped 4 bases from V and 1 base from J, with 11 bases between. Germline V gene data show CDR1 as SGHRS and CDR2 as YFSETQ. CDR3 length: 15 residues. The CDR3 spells CASSEGAGNTGELFF. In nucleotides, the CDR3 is TGCGCCAGCAGCGAAGGGGCAGGGAACACCGGGGAGCTGTTTTTT.

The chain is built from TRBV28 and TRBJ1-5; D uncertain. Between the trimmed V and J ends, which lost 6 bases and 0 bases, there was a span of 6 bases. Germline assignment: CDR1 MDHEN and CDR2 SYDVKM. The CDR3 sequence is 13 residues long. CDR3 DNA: TGTGCCAGCAGCCGGGATAGCAATCAGCCCCAGCATTTT. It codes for CASSRDSNQPQHF.

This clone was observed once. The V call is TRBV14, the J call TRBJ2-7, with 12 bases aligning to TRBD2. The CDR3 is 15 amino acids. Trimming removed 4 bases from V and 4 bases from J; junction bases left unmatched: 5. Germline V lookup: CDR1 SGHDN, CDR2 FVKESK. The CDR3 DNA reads TGTGCCAGCAGCCCACTAGCGGGAGGTGGATACGAGCAGTACTTC. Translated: CASSPLAGGGYEQYF.

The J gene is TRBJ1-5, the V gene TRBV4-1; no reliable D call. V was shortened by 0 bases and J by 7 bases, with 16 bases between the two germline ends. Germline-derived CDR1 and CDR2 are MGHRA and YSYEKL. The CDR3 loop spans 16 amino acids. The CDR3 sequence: CASSQDLPLENQPQHF. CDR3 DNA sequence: TGCGCCAGCAGCCAAGACCTTCCTCTGGAGAACCAGCCCCAGCATTTT.

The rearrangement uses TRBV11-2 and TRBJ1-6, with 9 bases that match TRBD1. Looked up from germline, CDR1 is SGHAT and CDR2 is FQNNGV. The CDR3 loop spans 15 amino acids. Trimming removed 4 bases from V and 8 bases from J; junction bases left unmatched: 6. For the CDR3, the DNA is TGTGCCAGCAGCTCTACCGGGACAGGGCATTCACCCCTCCACTTT. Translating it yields CASSSTGTGHSPLHF.

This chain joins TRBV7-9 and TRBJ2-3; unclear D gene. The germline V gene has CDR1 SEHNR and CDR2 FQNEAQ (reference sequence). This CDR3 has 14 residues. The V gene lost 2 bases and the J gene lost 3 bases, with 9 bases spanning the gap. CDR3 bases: TGTGCCAGCAGCTTATCCCAGACAACAGATACGCAGTATTTT. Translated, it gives CASSLSQTTDTQYF.

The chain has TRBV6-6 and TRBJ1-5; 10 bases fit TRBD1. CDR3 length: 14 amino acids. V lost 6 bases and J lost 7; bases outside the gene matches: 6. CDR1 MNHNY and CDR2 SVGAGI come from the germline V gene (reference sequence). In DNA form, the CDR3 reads TGTGCCAGCAGACGGACAGGGGGAGTACAGCCCCAGCATTTT. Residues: CASRRTGGVQPQHF.

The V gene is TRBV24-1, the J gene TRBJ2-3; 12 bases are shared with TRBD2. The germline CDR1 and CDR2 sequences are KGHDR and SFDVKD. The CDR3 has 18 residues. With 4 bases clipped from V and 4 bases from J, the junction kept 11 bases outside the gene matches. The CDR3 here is CATSETSGSPGSPDTQYF. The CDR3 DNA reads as TGTGCCACCAGTGAGACTAGCGGGAGCCCAGGTTCGCCAGATACGCAGTATTTT.

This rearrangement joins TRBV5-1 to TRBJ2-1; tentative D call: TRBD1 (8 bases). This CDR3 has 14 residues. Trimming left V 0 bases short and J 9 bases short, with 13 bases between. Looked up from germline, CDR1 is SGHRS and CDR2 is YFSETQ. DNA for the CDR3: TGCGCCAGCAGCTTGGGGCACAGGGGGGGTGAGCAGTTCTTC. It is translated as CASSLGHRGGEQFF.

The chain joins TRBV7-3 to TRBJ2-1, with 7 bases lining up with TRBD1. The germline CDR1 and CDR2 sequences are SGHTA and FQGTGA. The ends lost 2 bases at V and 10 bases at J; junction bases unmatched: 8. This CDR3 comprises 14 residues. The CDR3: CASSLPGTAREQFF. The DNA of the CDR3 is TGTGCCAGCAGCTTACCGGGGACAGCTAGGGAGCAGTTCTTC.

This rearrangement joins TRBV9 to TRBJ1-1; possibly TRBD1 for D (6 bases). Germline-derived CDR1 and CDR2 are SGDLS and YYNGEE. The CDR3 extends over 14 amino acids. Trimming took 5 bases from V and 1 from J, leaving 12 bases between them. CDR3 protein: CASSAGQQNTEAFF. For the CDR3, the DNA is TGTGCCAGCAGTGCTGGACAGCAGAACACTGAAGCTTTCTTT. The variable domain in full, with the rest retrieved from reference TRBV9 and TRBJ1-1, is DSGVTQTPKHLITATGQRVTLRCSPRSGDLSVYWYQQSLDQGLQFLIQYYNGEERAKGNILERFSAQQFPDLHSELNLSSLELGDSALYFCASSAGQQNTEAFFGQGTRLTVV.

The CDR3 DNA reads as TGTGCCTGGAGTGTGGGACTAGCGGGATTGGGGGAGCAGTACGTC. Its protein is CAWSVGLAGLGEQYV. This chain connects TRBV30 to TRBJ2-7; 13 bases line up with TRBD2. The CDR3 is made up of 15 amino acids. Germline CDR1 is GTSNPN and CDR2 is SVGIG (reference sequence). The trim removed 0 bases at V and 7 bases at J, leaving 6 bases unmatched.

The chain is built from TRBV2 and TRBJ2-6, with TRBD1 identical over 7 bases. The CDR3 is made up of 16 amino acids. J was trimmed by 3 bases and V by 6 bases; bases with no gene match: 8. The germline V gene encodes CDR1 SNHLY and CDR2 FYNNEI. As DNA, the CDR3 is TGTGCCAGCAGGAGGACACAGGGGAATGGGGCCAACGTCCTGACTTTC. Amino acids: CASRRTQGNGANVLTF.

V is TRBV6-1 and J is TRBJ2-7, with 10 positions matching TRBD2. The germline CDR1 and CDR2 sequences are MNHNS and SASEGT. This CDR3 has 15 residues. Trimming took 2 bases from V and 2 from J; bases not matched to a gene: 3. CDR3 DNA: TGTGCCAGCAGTGAAAGGAGCGGGAGGGCCTACGAGCAGTACGTC. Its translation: CASSERSGRAYEQYV.

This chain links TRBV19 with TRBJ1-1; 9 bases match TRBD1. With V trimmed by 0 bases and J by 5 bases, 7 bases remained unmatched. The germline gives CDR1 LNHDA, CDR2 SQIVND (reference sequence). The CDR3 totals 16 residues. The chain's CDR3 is CASSIEGQGTRTEAFF. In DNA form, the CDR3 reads TGTGCCAGTAGTATAGAGGGACAGGGAACAAGGACTGAAGCTTTCTTT.

Here the CDR3 reads CASSLVSGQTGELFF. DNA of the CDR3: TGCGCCAGCAGCTTGGTATCGGGACAGACCGGGGAGCTGTTTTTT. The chain carries TRBV5-1 and TRBJ2-2; 7 bases line up with TRBD1. Germline assignment: CDR1 SGHRS and CDR2 YFSETQ. The CDR3 contains 15 residues. J lost 5 bases, V lost 0 bases, and 4 bases had no gene match.

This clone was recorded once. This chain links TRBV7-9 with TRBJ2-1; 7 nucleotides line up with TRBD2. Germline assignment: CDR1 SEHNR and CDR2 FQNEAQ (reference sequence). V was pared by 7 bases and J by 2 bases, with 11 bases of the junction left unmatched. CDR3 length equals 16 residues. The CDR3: CASTPRGRDPYNEQFF. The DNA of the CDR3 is TGTGCCAGCACCCCCCGGGGGAGGGACCCCTACAATGAGCAGTTCTTC.